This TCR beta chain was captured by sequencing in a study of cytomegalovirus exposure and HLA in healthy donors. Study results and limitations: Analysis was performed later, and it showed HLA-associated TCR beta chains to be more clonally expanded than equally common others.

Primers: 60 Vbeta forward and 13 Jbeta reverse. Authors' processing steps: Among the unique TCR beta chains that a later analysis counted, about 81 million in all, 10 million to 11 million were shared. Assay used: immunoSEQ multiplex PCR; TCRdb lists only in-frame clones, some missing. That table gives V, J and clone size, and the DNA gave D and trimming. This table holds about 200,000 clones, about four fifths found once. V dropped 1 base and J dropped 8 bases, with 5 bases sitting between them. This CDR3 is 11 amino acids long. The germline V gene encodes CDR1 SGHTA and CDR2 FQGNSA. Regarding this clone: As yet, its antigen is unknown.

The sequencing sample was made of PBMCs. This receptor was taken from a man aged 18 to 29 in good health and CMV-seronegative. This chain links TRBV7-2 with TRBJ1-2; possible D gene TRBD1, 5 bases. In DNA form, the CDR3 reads TGTGCCAGCAGCTTAGGGGGCGGCTACACCTTC. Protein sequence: CASSLGGGYTF.